This T cell receptor (beta chain) originates from a study of CXCR3-negative and CXCR3-positive naive CD8 T cells. In the case of this clonotype: Its specificity is unknown.

All TRB cDNA libraries came from 5' RACE performed with UMI labels. TCRdb reprocessed the 5' RACE reads, with one entry per CDR3 protein and no DNA. The record lists 50,000 or so distinct CDR3 sequences, of which the ten most abundant hold approximately 0.56%. The germline gives CDR1 SEHNR, CDR2 FQNEAQ (reference sequence). The CDR3 is 13 amino acids. Study findings and constraints: CXCR3-positive naive cells carried more hydrophobic TRB CDR3s than CXCR3-negative ones.

The sample taken for sequencing was naive CXCR3+ CD8+ T cells from blood. Subset meaning: CD45RO-CCR7+CD27+CD95- naive CD8+ T cells expressing CXCR3 (TNR3+). J is TRBJ1-1 and V is TRBV7-9. This TCR was recovered from a human donor in good health. Some clones in this sample may be carry-over from other donors' samples. The CDR3 sequence: CASRQGQGRAAFF. The full variable domain, in which reference TRBV7-9 and TRBJ1-1 provide the parts outside the CDR3, is DTGVSQNPRHKITKRGQNVTFRCDPISEHNRLYWYRQTLGQGPEFLTYFQNEAQLEKSRLLSDRFSAERPKGSFSTLEIQRTEQGDSAMYLCASRQGQGRAAFFGQGTRLTVV.